This is a list of T cell receptor beta chains from one sample in a study of T cells after yellow fever vaccination. From the 5' RACE reads, TCRdb called clonotypes with MiXCR, one entry per CDR3 protein. The sample consists of about 300,000 distinct CDR3 sequences, about 4% of them appearing once. This sample comprised PBMCs, obtained 5 days after the yellow fever booster vaccination. These receptors originate from a man aged 18 to 30 who received the YFV17D yellow fever vaccine. CDR3s include the opening cysteine and the closing phenylalanine or tryptophan. The D gene is left open where the match is weak. The size field is filled for only some rows; it gives once, few, many or a size class.

j_call d_call v_call clone_size cdr3_aa cdr3_nt
TRBJ2-5 TRBD2 TRBV7-3 many CASSLGGVKETQYF TGTGCCAGCAGCCTGGGAGGGGTCAAAGAGACCCAGTACTTC
TRBJ2-1 - TRBV5-1 - CASSFQGSSYNEQFF TGCGCCAGCAGTTTTCAGGGTAGCTCCTACAATGAGCAGTTCTTC
TRBJ2-2 - TRBV5-1 many CASGTALGELFF TGCGCCAGCGGGACCGCCCTTGGGGAGCTGTTTTTT
TRBJ1-5 TRBD1 TRBV5-1 few CASSPRTGDRPQHF TGCGCCAGCAGCCCCAGGACAGGGGATCGGCCCCAGCATTTT
TRBJ2-3 - TRBV5-1 many CASSLERTSTDTQYF TGCGCCAGCAGCCTCGAGCGCACCAGCACAGATACGCAGTATTTT
TRBJ2-7 - TRBV6-1 - CASSEQPSYEQYF TGTGCCAGCAGTGAACAGCCCTCCTACGAGCAGTACTTC
TRBJ2-1 - TRBV29-1 many CSVYRFGVEQFF TGCAGCGTCTACAGGTTTGGAGTTGAGCAGTTCTTC
TRBJ1-4 - TRBV5-4 - CASSWWGDGEKLFF TGTGCCAGCAGTTGGTGGGGTGATGGTGAAAAACTGTTTTTT
TRBJ1-2 - TRBV7-2 - CASSFRPGESYGYTF TGTGCCAGCAGCTTCCGCCCGGGGGAATCCTATGGCTACACCTTC
TRBJ1-1 - TRBV18 - CASLPGRGSEAFF TGTGCCAGTTTACCCGGCCGGGGATCTGAAGCTTTCTTT
TRBJ2-2 - TRBV5-1 - CASSLSTARAAGELFF TGCGCCAGCAGCTTGTCGACCGCCAGGGCAGCCGGGGAGCTGTTTTTT
TRBJ1-4 - TRBV20-1 - CSAPGGLGKLFF TGCAGTGCACCCGGTGGCCTAGGAAAACTGTTTTTT
TRBJ2-5 TRBD1 TRBV23-1 many CASSQSGTGKGQETQYF TGCGCCAGCAGTCAATCCGGGACAGGGAAAGGACAAGAGACCCAGTACTTC
TRBJ2-7 TRBD1 TRBV27 - CASSRTGSEQCF TGTGCCAGCAGTCGGACAGGGAGCGAGCAGTGCTTC
TRBJ2-6 - TRBV28 - CASSLGRHGVGANVLTF TGTGCCAGCAGTCTCGGTCGGCACGGGGTTGGGGCCAACGTCCTGACTTTC
TRBJ1-4 - TRBV7-2 few CASSLGPGDEKLFF TGTGCCAGCAGCTTAGGTCCAGGGGATGAAAAACTGTTTTTT
TRBJ2-3 - TRBV21-1 - CASSRTSGDTDTQYF TGTGCCAGCAGCCGGACTAGCGGCGACACAGATACGCAGTATTTT
TRBJ2-1 - TRBV5-1 - CASSFTLAFNEQFF TGCGCCAGCAGCTTTACACTAGCTTTCAATGAGCAGTTCTTC
TRBJ1-1 - TRBV12-3/TRBV12-4 - CASSSMTAHTEAFF TGTGCCAGCAGTTCAATGACAGCGCACACTGAAGCTTTCTTT
TRBJ2-3 TRBD2 TRBV7-2 few CASSLDRPGLAGGSTDTQYF TGTGCCAGCAGCTTAGATCGACCGGGTCTAGCGGGGGGGAGCACAGATACGCAGTATTTT
TRBJ2-1 TRBD2 TRBV7-7 many CASSDLAAGGSNEQFF TGTGCTAGCAGCGACCTTGCGGCGGGGGGGAGCAATGAGCAGTTCTTC
TRBJ2-7 TRBD2 TRBV7-2 many CASSLDGLAPYEQYF TGTGCCAGCAGCTTAGATGGACTAGCGCCGTACGAGCAGTACTTC
TRBJ1-2 TRBD1 TRBV12-3/TRBV12-4 - CASSSQGARRSYGYTF TGTGCCAGCAGTTCGCAGGGGGCGCGTCGGTCCTATGGGTACACCTTC
TRBJ2-5 TRBD2 TRBV6-2/TRBV6-3 - CASSRSAGEETQYF TGTGCCAGCAGCCGTTCAGCGGGGGAAGAGACCCAGTACTTC
TRBJ2-6 - TRBV4-3 few CASSQERNGANVLTF TGCGCCAGCAGCCAAGAAAGGAATGGGGCCAACGTCCTGACTTTC
TRBJ1-5 - TRBV6-6 few CASSYLSGQPQHF TGTGCCAGCAGTTACCTATCCGGACAGCCCCAGCATTTT
TRBJ2-2 - TRBV7-9 - CASSVISGDPNTGELFF TGTGCCAGCAGCGTCATTAGCGGCGACCCTAACACCGGGGAGCTGTTTTTT
TRBJ2-1 TRBD2 TRBV6-4 - CASSVASGGAHEQFF TGTGCCAGCAGTGTGGCTAGCGGGGGGGCCCATGAGCAGTTCTTC